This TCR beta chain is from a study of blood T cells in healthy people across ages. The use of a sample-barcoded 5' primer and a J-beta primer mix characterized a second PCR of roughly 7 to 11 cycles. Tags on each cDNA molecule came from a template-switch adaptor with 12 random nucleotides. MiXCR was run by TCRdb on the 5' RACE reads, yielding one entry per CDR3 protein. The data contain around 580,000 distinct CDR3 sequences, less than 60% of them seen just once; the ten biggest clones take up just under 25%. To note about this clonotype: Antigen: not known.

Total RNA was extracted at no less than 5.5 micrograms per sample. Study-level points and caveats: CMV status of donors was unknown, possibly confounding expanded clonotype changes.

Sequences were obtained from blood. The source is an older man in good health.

The CDR3 sequence is CASRSAGYEQYF. Written as DNA, the CDR3 is TGTGCCAGCAGATCCGCAGGGTACGAGCAGTACTTC. This chain connects TRBV28 to TRBJ2-5; tentative D call: TRBD1 (5 bases). TRBJ2-7 matches the DNA end more closely, so the J call is doubtful. The CDR3 is made up of 12 amino acids. CDR1 is MDHEN, CDR2 SYDVKM, per germline.